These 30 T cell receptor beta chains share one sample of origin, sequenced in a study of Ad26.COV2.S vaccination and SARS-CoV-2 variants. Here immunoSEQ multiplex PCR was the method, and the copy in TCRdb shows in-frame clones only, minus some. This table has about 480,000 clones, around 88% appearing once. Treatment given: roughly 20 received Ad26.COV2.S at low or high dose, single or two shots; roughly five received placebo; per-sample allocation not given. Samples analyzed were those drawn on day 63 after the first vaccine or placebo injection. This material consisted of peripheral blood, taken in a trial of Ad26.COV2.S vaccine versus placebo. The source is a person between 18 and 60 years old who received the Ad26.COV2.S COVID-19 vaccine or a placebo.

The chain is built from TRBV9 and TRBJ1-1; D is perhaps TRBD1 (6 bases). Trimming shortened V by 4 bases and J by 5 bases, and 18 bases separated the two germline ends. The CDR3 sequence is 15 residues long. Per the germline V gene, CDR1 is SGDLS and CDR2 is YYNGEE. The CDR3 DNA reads TGTGCCAGCAGCCCTGGGGGCCAGGGGTTAACTGAAGCTTTCTTT. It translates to CASSPGGQGLTEAFF. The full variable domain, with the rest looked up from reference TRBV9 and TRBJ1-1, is DSGVTQTPKHLITATGQRVTLRCSPRSGDLSVYWYQQSLDQGLQFLIQYYNGEERAKGNILERFSAQQFPDLHSELNLSSLELGDSALYFCASSPGGQGLTEAFFGQGTRLTVV.

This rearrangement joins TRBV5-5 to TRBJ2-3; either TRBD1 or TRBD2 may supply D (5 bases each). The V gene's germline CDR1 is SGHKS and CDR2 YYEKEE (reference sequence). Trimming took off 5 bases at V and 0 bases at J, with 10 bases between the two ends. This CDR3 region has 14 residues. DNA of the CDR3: TGTGCCAGCAGGCGGGCAGGGAGCACAGATACGCAGTATTTT. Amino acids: CASRRAGSTDTQYF.

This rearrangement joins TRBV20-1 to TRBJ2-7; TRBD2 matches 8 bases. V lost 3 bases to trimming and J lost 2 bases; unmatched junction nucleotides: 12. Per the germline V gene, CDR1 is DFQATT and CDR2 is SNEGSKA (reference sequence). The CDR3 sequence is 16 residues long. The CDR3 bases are TGCAGTGCTAGTTCAGTTCGGGGGACTAGTCCCTACGAGCAGTACTTC. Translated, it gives CSASSVRGTSPYEQYF.

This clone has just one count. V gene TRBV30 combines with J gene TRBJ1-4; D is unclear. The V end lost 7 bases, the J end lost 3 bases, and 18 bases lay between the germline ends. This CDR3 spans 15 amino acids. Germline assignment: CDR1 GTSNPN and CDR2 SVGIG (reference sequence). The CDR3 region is CAFSPVGVANEKLFF. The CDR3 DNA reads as TGTGCCTTCTCCCCGGTAGGAGTAGCTAATGAAAAACTGTTTTTT.

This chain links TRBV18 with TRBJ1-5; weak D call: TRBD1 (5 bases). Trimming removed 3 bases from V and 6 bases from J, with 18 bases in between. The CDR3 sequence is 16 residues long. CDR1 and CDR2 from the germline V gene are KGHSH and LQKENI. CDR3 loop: CASSPRGLGSGQPQHF. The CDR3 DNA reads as TGTGCCAGCTCACCTCGGGGACTTGGGTCCGGTCAGCCCCAGCATTTT.

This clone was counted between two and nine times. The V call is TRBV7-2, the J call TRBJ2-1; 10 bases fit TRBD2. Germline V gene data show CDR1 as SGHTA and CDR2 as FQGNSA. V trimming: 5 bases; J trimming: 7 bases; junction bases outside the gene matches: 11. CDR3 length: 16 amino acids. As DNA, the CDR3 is TGTGCCAGCAGCGTTCGGAGCGGGAGGGCCGGTAATGAGCAGTTCTTC. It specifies CASSVRSGRAGNEQFF. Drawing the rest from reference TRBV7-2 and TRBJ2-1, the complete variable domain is GAGVSQSPSNKVTEKGKDVELRCDPISGHTALYWYRQSLGQGLEFLIYFQGNSAPDKSGLPSDRFSAERTGGSVSTLTIQRTQQEDSAVYLCASSVRSGRAGNEQFFGPGTRLTVL.

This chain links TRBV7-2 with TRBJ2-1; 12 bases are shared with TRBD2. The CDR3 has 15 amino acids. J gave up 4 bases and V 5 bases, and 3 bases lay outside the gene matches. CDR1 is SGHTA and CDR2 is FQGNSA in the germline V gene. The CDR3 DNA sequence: TGTGCCAGCAGCGCGACTAGCGGGGGATACAATGAGCAGTTCTTC. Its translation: CASSATSGGYNEQFF. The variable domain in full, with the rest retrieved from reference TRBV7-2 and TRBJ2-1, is GAGVSQSPSNKVTEKGKDVELRCDPISGHTALYWYRQSLGQGLEFLIYFQGNSAPDKSGLPSDRFSAERTGGSVSTLTIQRTQQEDSAVYLCASSATSGGYNEQFFGPGTRLTVL.

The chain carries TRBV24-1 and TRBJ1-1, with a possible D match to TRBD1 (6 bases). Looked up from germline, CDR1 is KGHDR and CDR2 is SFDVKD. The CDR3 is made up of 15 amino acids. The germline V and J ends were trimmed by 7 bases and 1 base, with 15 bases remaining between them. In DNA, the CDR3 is TGTGCCACCAGGGAGGGGGGACGGTCGAACACTGAAGCTTTCTTT. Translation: CATREGGRSNTEAFF.

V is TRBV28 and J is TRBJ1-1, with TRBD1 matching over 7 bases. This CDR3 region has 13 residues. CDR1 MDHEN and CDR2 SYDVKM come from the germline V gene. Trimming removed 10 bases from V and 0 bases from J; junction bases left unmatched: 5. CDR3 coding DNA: TGTGCCACTTCGACAGGGTTGAACACTGAAGCTTTCTTT. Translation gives CATSTGLNTEAFF.

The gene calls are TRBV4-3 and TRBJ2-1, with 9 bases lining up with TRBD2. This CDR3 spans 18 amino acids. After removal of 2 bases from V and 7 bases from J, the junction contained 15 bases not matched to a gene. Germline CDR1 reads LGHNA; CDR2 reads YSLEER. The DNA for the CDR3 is TGCGCCAGCAGCCAAACCCCAGCCGGGGCGGGAGGGGGTAATGAGCAGTTCTTC. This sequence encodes CASSQTPAGAGGGNEQFF.

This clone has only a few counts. CDR3 residues: CASSLNMGQGQGGYTF. CDR3 nucleotides: TGCGCCAGCAGCCTAAACATGGGACAGGGGCAGGGCGGCTACACCTTC. The chain links TRBV5-1 to TRBJ1-2, with 10 bases aligning to TRBD1. This CDR3 region has 16 residues. The germline V gene encodes CDR1 SGHRS and CDR2 YFSETQ. V lost 4 bases and J lost 8; bases outside the gene matches: 14.

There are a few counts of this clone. The CDR3 DNA follows: TGCGCCAGCAGCCAAGGGGTTGTTGGACAGGGTTTGAGGGGCTACACCTTC. It translates to CASSQGVVGQGLRGYTF. The chain employs TRBV4-3 and TRBJ1-2, with 8 bases lining up with TRBD1. The length of the CDR3 is 17 residues. Unmatched junction bases numbered 15, after V lost 1 base and J lost 8 bases. Germline V gene sequence: CDR1 LGHNA, CDR2 YSLEER.

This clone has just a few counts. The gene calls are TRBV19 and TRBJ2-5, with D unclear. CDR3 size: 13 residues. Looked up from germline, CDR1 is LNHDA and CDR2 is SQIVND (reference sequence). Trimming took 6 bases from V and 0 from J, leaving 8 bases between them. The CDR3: CASSQIHQETQYF. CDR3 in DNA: TGTGCCAGTAGCCAAATACACCAAGAGACCCAGTACTTC. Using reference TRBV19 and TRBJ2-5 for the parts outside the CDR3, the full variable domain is DGGITQSPKYLFRKEGQNVTLSCEQNLNHDAMYWYRQDPGQGLRLIYYSQIVNDFQKGDIAEGYSVSREKKESFPLTVTSAQKNPTAFYLCASSQIHQETQYFGPGTRLLVL.

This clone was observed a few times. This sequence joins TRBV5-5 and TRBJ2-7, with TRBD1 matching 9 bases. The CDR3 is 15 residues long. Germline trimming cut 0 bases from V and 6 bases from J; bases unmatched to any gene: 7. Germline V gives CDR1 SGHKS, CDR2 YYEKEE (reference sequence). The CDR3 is CASSLDSTGGTEQYF. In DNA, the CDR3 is TGTGCCAGCAGCTTGGACTCGACAGGGGGTACCGAGCAGTACTTC.

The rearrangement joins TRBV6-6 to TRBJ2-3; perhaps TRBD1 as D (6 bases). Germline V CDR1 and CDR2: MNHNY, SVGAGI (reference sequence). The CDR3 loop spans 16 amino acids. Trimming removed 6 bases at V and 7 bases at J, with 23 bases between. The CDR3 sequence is CASSPWDTRSVHTQYF. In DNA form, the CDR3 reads TGTGCCAGCAGCCCCTGGGACACGCGAAGCGTACATACGCAGTATTTT.

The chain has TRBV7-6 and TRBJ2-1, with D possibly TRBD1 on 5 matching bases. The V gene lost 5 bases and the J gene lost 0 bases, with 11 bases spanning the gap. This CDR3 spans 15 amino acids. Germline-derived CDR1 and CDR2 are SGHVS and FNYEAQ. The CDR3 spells CASSRTGSSYNEQFF. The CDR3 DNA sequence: TGTGCCAGCAGCCGTACAGGTAGCTCCTACAATGAGCAGTTCTTC.

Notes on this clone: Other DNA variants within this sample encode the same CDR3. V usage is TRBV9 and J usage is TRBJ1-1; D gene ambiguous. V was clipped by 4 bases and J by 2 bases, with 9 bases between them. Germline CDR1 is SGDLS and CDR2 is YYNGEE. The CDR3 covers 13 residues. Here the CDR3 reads CASSPRPNTEAFF. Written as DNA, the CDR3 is TGTGCCAGCAGCCCTCGCCCAAACACTGAAGCTTTCTTT.

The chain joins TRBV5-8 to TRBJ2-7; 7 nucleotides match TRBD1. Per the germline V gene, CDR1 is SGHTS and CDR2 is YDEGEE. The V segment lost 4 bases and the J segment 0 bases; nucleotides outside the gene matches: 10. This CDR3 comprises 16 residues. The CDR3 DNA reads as TGTGCCAGCAGCGAACCGAGGGGGCGATTCTCCTACGAGCAGTACTTC. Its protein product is CASSEPRGRFSYEQYF.

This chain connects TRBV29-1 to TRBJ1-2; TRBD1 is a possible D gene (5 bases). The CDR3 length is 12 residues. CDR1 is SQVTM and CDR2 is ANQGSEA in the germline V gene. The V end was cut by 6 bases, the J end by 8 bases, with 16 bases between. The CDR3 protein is CSVSLRVEGYTF. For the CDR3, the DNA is TGCAGCGTCTCACTCAGGGTCGAGGGCTACACCTTC.

The CDR3 is CSASGQDNQPQHF. The DNA of the CDR3 is TGCAGTGCTAGTGGACAGGACAATCAGCCCCAGCATTTT. The chain joins TRBV20-1 to TRBJ1-5; 7 nucleotides align to TRBD1. J gave up 3 bases and V 3 bases, and 2 bases lay outside the gene matches. This CDR3 has 13 amino acids. The V gene's germline CDR1 is DFQATT and CDR2 SNEGSKA (reference sequence).

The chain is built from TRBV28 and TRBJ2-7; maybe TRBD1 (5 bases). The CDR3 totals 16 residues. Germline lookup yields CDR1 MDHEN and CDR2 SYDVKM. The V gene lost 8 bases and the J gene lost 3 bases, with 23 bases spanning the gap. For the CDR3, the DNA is TGTGCCAGCTACTCTCAGGGCGAGGCCCCTCTCTACGAGCAGTACTTC. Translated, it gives CASYSQGEAPLYEQYF.

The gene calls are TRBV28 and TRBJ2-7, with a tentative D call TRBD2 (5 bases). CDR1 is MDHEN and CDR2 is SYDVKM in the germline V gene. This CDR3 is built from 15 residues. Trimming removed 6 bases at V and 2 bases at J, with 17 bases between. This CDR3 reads CASRTGSSYPYEQYF. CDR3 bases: TGTGCCAGCAGGACGGGGTCCTCTTACCCCTACGAGCAGTACTTC.

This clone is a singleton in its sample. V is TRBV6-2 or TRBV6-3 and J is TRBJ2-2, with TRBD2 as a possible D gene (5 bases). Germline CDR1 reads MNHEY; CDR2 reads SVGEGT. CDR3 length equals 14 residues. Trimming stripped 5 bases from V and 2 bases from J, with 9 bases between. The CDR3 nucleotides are TGTGCCAGCAGTCCCAGCGGTAACACCGGGGAGCTGTTTTTT. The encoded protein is CASSPSGNTGELFF.

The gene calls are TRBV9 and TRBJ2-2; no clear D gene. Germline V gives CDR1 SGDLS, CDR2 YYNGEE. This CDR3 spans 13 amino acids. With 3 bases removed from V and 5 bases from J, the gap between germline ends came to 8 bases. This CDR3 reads CASSGSRTGELFF. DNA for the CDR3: TGTGCCAGCAGCGGCAGTCGGACCGGGGAGCTGTTTTTT.

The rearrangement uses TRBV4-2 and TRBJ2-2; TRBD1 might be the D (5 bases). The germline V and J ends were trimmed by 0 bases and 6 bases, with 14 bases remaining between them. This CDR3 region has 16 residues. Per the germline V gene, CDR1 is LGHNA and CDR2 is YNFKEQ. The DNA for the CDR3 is TGTGCCAGCAGCCAAGAGCTGGGGCTTCAGTCCGGGGAGCTGTTTTTT. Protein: CASSQELGLQSGELFF.

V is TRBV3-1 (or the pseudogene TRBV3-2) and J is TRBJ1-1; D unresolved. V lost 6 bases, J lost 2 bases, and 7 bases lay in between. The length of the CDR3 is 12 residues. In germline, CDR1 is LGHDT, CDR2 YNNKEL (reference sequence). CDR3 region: CASRGVNTEAFF. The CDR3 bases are TGTGCCAGCAGGGGTGTAAACACTGAAGCTTTCTTT.

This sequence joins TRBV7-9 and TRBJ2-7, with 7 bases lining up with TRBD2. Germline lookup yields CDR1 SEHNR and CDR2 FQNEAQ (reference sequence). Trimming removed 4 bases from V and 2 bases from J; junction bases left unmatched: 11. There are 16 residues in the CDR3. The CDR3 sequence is CASSSALPSGPYEQYF. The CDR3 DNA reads TGTGCCAGCAGCTCGGCATTGCCTAGCGGCCCCTACGAGCAGTACTTC.

Here the CDR3 reads CASSPSGRAGEQYF. The CDR3 DNA follows: TGCGCCAGCAGCCCTAGCGGGAGGGCGGGCGAGCAGTACTTC. V usage is TRBV10-2 and J usage is TRBJ2-7; TRBD2 matches 12 bases. Germline V gene sequence: CDR1 WSHSY, CDR2 SAAADI. There are 14 residues in the CDR3. V lost 6 bases to trimming and J lost 6 bases; unmatched junction nucleotides: 6.

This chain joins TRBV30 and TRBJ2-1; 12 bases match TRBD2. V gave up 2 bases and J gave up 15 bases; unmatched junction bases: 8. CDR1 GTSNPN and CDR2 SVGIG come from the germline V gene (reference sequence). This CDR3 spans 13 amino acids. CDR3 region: CAWSRASGRAPFF. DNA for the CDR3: TGTGCCTGGAGTCGGGCTAGCGGGAGGGCCCCGTTCTTC.

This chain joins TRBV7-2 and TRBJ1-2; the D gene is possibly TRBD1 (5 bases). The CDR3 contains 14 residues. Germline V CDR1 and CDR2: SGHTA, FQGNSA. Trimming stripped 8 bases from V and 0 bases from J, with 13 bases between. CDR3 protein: CASGRGAANYGYTF. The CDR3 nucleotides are TGTGCCAGCGGCCGTGGGGCCGCTAACTATGGCTACACCTTC.